Reported below is one T cell receptor (beta chain). The CDR3 totals 18 residues. Trimming removed 1 base at V and 0 bases at J, with 17 bases between. The germline CDR1 and CDR2 sequences are MNHEY and SMNVEV (reference sequence). As originally analysed: Amplifying reference gene primers gave estimates of nucleated cell counts. Libraries were prepared by immunoSEQ multiplex PCR; TCRdb keeps only in-frame clonotypes and omits some of them. V, J and clone size derive from that table, while D and trimming were established from the DNA sequence. The sample has 310,000 or so clones, around 89% seen once. This specimen comes from a study of blood T cell repertoires in COVID-19. At the level of the study: Spain, Italy and the United States supplied samples that represented acute and convalescent COVID-19. PBMCs, B-cell-depleted T cells, or T cells provided the cDNA or gDNA that made up the material.

The V gene is TRBV27, the J gene TRBJ2-3; the D gene is possibly TRBD2 (6 bases). Material for sequencing was peripheral blood. This sequence originates from a young man who had recovered from COVID-19. CDR3 sequence reads: CASSLFAGLASSTDTQYF. For the CDR3, the DNA is TGTGCCAGCAGTTTATTCGCGGGACTTGCCTCTAGCACAGATACGCAGTATTTT.